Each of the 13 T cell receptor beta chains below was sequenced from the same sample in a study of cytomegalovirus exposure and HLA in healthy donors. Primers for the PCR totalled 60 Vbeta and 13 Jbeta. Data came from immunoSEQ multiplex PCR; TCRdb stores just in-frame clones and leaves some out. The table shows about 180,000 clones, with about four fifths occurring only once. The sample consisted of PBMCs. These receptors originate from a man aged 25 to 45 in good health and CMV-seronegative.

The CDR3 here is CASSLGTGGPTDTQYF. CDR3 in DNA: TGTGCCAGCAGCTTAGGGACAGGAGGTCCCACAGATACGCAGTATTTT. V and J are TRBV7-6 and TRBJ2-3; 7 nucleotides align to TRBD1. V was clipped by 1 base and J by 2 bases; unmatched bases: 6. Germline CDR1 reads SGHVS; CDR2 reads FNYEAQ. This CDR3 has 16 amino acids.

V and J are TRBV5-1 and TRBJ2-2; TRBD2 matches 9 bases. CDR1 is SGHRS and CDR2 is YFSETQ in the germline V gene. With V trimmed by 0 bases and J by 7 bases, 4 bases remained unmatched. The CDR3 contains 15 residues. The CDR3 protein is CASSLDPAGGGELFF. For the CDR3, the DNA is TGCGCCAGCAGCTTGGATCCAGCGGGGGGCGGGGAGCTGTTTTTT.

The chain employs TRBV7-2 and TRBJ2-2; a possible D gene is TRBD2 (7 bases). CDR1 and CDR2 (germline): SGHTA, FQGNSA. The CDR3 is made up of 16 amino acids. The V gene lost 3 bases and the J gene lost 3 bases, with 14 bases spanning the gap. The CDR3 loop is CASSFGGLGYTGELFF. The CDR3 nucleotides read TGTGCCAGCAGCTTCGGGGGGCTGGGCTACACCGGGGAGCTGTTTTTT.

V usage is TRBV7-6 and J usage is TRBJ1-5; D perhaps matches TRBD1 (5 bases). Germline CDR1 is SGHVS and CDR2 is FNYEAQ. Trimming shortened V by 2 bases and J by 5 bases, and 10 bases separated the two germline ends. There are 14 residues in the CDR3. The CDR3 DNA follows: TGTGCCAGCAGCTTACCAGGGTTTCATCAGCCCCAGCATTTT. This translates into CASSLPGFHQPQHF.

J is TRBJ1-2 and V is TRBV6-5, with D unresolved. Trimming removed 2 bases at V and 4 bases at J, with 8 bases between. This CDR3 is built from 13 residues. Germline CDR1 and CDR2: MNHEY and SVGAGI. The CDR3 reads CASSYEAAYGYTF. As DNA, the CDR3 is TGTGCCAGCAGTTACGAGGCCGCCTATGGCTACACCTTC.

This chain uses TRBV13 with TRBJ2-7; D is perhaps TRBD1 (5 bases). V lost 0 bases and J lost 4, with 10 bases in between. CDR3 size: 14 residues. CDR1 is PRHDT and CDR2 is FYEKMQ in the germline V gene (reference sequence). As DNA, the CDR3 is TGTGCCAGCAGCTTAGGGGGGCCTGGTTACGAGCAGTACTTC. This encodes CASSLGGPGYEQYF.

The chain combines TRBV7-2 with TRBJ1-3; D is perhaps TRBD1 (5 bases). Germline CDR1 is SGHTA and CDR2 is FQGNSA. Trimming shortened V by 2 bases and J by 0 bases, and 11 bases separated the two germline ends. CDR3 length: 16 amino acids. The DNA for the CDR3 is TGTGCCAGCAGCTTATTTGGGGGGAACTCTGGAAACACCATATATTTT. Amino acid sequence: CASSLFGGNSGNTIYF.

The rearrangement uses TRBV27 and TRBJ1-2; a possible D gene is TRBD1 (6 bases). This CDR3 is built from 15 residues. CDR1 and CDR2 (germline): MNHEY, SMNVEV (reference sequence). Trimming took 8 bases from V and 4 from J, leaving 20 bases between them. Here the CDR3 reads CASGFLGGASYGYTF. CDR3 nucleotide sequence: TGTGCCAGCGGATTTCTCGGGGGGGCGTCCTATGGCTACACCTTC.

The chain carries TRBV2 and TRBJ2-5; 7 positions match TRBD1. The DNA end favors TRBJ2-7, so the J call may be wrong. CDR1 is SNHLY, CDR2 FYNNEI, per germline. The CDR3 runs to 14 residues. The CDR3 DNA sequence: TGTGCCAGCAGATTTCAGGGGGTCTCCTACGAGCAGTACTTC. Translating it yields CASRFQGVSYEQYF.

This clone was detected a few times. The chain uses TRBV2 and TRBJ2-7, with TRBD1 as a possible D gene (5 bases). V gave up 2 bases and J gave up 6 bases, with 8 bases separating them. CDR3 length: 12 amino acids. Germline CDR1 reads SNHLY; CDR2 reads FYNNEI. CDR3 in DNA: TGTGCCAGCAGTGAACAGGGCCGCGAGCAGTACTTC. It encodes CASSEQGREQYF. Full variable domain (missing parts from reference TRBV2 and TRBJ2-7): EPEVTQTPSHQVTQMGQEVILRCVPISNHLYFYWYRQILGQKVEFLVSFYNNEISEKSEIFDDQFSVERPDGSNFTLKIRSTKLEDSAMYFCASSEQGREQYFGPGTRLTVT.

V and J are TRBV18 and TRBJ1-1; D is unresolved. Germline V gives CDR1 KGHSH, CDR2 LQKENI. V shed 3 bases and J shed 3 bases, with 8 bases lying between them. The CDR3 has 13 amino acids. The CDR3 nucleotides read TGTGCCAGCTCACCTGCCCGGGACACTGAAGCTTTCTTT. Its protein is CASSPARDTEAFF.

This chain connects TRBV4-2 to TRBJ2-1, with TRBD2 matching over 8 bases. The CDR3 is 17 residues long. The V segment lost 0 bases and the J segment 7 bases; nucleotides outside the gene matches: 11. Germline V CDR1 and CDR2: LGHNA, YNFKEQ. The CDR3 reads CASSQDSAAGVLNEQFF. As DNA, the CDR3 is TGTGCCAGCAGCCAAGATTCGGCAGCGGGAGTATTAAATGAGCAGTTCTTC.

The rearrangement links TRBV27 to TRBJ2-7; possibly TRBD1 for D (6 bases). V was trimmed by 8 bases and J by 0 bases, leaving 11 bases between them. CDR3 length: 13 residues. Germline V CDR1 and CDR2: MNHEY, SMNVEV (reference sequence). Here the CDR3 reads CASALTGSYEQYF. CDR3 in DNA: TGTGCCAGCGCCCTGACAGGCTCCTACGAGCAGTACTTC.